This entry lists 10 T cell receptor beta chains sequenced from one sample in a study of blood T cells in healthy people across ages. It was with a sample-barcoded 5' primer and a J-beta primer mix that a second PCR of roughly 7 to 12 cycles was run. A single record per CDR3 protein comes from TCRdb applying MiXCR to the 5' RACE reads. The sample includes 760,000 or so distinct CDR3 sequences, 25% of them seen just once. These data were also filed under a second study, of T cells of mothers and their children.

Sequencing input: blood. The receptors stem from a boy younger than 18 in good health.

The J gene is TRBJ2-2, the V gene TRBV7-2; no clear D gene. This CDR3 has 14 amino acids. Trimming shortened V by 1 base and J by 7 bases, and 10 bases separated the two germline ends. The germline V gene encodes CDR1 SGHTA and CDR2 FQGNSA. The CDR3 DNA reads TGTGCCAGCAGCTTAGTTGTGTTTCTCGGGGAGCTGTTTTTT. It yields the protein CASSLVVFLGELFF.

The sample holds a few counts of this clonotype. The chain couples TRBV14 to TRBJ2-7; no clear D gene. The CDR3 totals 14 residues. Looked up from germline, CDR1 is SGHDN and CDR2 is FVKESK. Trimming removed 5 bases at V and 0 bases at J, with 11 bases between. CDR3 protein: CASSLNANSYEQYF. In nucleotides, the CDR3 is TGTGCCAGCAGCTTGAACGCGAACTCCTACGAGCAGTACTTC.

The chain couples TRBV7-2 to TRBJ2-5, with 12 positions matching TRBD2. The DNA end is more similar to TRBJ2-1, so the J call may be wrong. Per germline, CDR1 SGHTA and CDR2 FQGNSA. CDR3 length equals 16 residues. This CDR3 is CASSSQLAGGRGEQFF. DNA for the CDR3: TGTGCCAGCAGCTCCCAGCTAGCGGGGGGGAGGGGTGAGCAGTTCTTC.

The chain uses TRBV18 and TRBJ2-7; D remains ambiguous. This CDR3 is built from 12 residues. The germline CDR1 and CDR2 sequences are KGHSH and LQKENI. The V end was cut by 4 bases, the J end by 4 bases, with 8 bases between. This CDR3 reads CASSQSQYEQYF. DNA of the CDR3: TGTGCCAGCTCACAGTCCCAATACGAGCAGTACTTC.

J is TRBJ2-5 and V is TRBV4-1, with no clear D. The DNA matches TRBJ2-1 better at its end, which makes the J call doubtful. The CDR3 extends over 13 amino acids. The V gene's germline CDR1 is MGHRA and CDR2 YSYEKL. CDR3 residues: CASSQNWGNEQFF. DNA of the CDR3: TGCGCCAGCAGCCAAAATTGGGGCAATGAGCAGTTCTTC.

The V gene is TRBV12-3 or TRBV12-4, the J gene TRBJ1-3; no clear D. This CDR3 region has 12 residues. V lost 5 bases, J lost 9 bases, and 11 bases lay in between. As DNA, the CDR3 is TGTGCCAGCAGTCCGCACCCGGGCACCATATATTTT. Amino acids: CASSPHPGTIYF.

V gene TRBV29-1 combines with J gene TRBJ2-6; 7 nucleotides line up with TRBD1. The CDR3 is 16 residues long. V shed 4 bases and J 2 bases; nucleotides not matched to a gene: 8. Per the germline V gene, CDR1 is SQVTM and CDR2 is ANQGSEA. DNA for the CDR3: TGCAGCGTTGCAACAGGGGTGTCACCTGGGGCCAACGTCCTGACTTTC. As protein: CSVATGVSPGANVLTF.

As to this clonotype: A much more abundant neighbour one base away suggests this may be a read error. The chain employs TRBV27 and TRBJ2-5, with 11 nucleotides matching TRBD1. Germline V CDR1 and CDR2: MNHEY, SMNVEV (reference sequence). The junction had 10 bases not matched to a gene; V was cut back by 5 bases and J by 5 bases. The CDR3 runs 16 residues. Here the CDR3 DNA reads TGTGCCAGCAGTCCGGGGACAGGGGGATTTAGGGAGACCCAGTACTTC. Translated, it gives CASSPGTGGFRETQYF.

The genes are TRBV7-3 and TRBJ2-3; 7 bases map to TRBD2. Germline V gene lookup returns CDR1 SGHTA and CDR2 FQGTGA. CDR3 size: 15 residues. With 4 bases clipped from V and 6 bases from J, the junction kept 10 bases outside the gene matches. The CDR3 DNA follows: TGTGCCAGCAGCTCCATGGGGGGGAAGGCCGATACGCAGTATTTT. Translation: CASSSMGGKADTQYF.

J is TRBJ1-2 and V is TRBV4-3, with 7 bases fitting TRBD1. The V gene end was trimmed by 0 bases and the J gene end by 2 bases; junction bases not matched to a gene: 9. Germline V CDR1 and CDR2: LGHNA, YSLEER. CDR3 length: 17 residues. The CDR3 protein is CASSQDLSQGVNYGYTF. The CDR3 DNA is TGCGCCAGCAGCCAAGATTTATCCCAGGGGGTGAACTATGGCTACACCTTC.